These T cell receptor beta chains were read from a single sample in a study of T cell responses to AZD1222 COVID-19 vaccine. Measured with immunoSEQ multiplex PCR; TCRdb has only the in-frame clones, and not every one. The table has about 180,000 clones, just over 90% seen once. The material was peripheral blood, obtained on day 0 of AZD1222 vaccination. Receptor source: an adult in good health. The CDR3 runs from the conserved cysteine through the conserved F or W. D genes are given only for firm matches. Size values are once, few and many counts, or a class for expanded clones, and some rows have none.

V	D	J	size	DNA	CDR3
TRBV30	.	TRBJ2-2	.	TGTGCCTGGAGGTTCGGGTCGTTAGACACCGGGGAGCTGTTTTTT	CAWRFGSLDTGELFF
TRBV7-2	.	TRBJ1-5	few	TGTGCCAGCAGCTTAACGGGGAATCAGCCCCAGCATTTT	CASSLTGNQPQHF
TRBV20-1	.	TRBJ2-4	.	TGCAGTGCTAGTGGCGGGCTAGCCAAAAACATTCAGTACTTC	CSASGGLAKNIQYF
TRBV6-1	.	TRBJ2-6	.	TGTGCCAGCAGTGTGCCGAACCAAATGCTGGCCAACGTCCTGACTTTC	CASSVPNQMLANVLTF
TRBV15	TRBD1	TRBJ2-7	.	TGTGCCACCAGCAGTGATACAGGGGGTTGGAGTACCTACGAGCAGTACTTC	CATSSDTGGWSTYEQYF
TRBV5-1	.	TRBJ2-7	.	TGCGCCAGCAGCTTGGGGCAGGAGATCTACGAGCAGTACTTC	CASSLGQEIYEQYF
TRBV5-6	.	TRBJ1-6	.	TGTGCCAGCAGCTATCCTATCAGATATTCACCCCTCCACTTT	CASSYPIRYSPLHF
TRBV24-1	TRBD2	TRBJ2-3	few	TGTGCCACCAGTGGGGTAGCGGGGCTCACAGATACGCAGTATTTT	CATSGVAGLTDTQYF
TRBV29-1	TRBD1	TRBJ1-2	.	TGCAGCGTTGAAGGACAGGGAGGGTATGGCTACACCTTC	CSVEGQGGYGYTF
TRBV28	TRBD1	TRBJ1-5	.	TGTGCCAGCAGTTTACGGGACAGGGGCGTTAATCAGCCCCAGCATTTT	CASSLRDRGVNQPQHF
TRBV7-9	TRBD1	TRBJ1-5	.	TGTGCCAGCAGCTTAGGACAGGGCCTCCCCAGCAATCAGCCCCAGCATTTT	CASSLGQGLPSNQPQHF
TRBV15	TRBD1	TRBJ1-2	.	TGTGCCACCAGCAGACGGGCCGGGACAGGGGAACATGGCTACACCTTC	CATSRRAGTGEHGYTF
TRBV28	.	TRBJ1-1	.	TGTGCCAGCAGTTGGCCAGATGGAGAAGCTTTCTTT	CASSWPDGEAFF
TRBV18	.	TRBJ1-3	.	TGTGCCAGCTCACCTTACGCCGGCCTGCTAGGAAACACCATATATTTT	CASSPYAGLLGNTIYF